This T cell receptor (beta chain) derives from a study of molecular identifiers for immune sequencing clone quantification. Study details: Replicates split RNA from approximately 22,000 or 94,000 naive CD8 cells five ways, and the researchers sequenced four portions.

Germline CDR1 reads DFQATT; CDR2 reads SNEGSKA (reference sequence). V was pared by 3 bases and J by 4 bases, with 10 bases between. There are 12 residues in the CDR3. TCRdb re-derived calls from the PCR reads in MiXCR, one entry per CDR3 protein. The sample contains some 40,000 distinct CDR3 sequences, about a fifth of which appear only once. The sample holds many counts of this clonotype. The V gene is TRBV20-1, the J gene TRBJ2-7; D might be TRBD1 (6 bases). The sequence derives from a human donor in good health. Some libraries in this study had Jurkat cell RNA spiked in. Sequencing was done on a sample of naive CD8+ T cells from blood, with Jurkat cell RNA spiked in. The subset was: FACS-sorted CD8+CD4-CCR7+CD45RA+ naive T cells. This CDR3 reads CSASEQGYEQYF. CDR3 bases: TGCAGTGCTAGCGAACAGGGTTACGAGCAGTACTTC.